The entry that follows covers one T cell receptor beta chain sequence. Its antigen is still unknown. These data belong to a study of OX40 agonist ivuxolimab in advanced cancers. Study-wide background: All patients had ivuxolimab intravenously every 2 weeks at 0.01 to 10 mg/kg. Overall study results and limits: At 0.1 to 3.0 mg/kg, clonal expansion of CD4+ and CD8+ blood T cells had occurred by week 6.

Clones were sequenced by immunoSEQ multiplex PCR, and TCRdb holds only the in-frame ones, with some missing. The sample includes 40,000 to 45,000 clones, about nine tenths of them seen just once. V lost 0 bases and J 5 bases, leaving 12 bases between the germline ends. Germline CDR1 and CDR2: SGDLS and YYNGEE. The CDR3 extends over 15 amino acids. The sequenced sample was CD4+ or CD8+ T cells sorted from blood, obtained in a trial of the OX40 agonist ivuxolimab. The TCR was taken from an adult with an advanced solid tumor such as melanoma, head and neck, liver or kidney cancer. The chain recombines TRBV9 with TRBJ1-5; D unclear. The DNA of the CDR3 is TGTGCCAGCAGCGTAGAAGGAACAGCCGATCAGCCCCAGCATTTT. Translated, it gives CASSVEGTADQPQHF.